This T cell receptor beta chain originates from a study of siplizumab effects on memory and regulatory T cells. As to this clone: Its antigen is as yet unknown.

The CDR3 is made up of 16 amino acids. CDR1 is SGHNT, CDR2 YYREEE, per germline (reference sequence). V shed 4 bases, J shed 0 bases, and the junction held 9 bases outside the gene matches. Assay: immunoSEQ multiplex PCR; the TCRdb copy retains only in-frame clones and omits some. The sample gives approximately 100,000 clones, roughly 93% of which show up once; 0.62% is in the top ten. General observations from the study: It was not possible to assign a naive or memory phenotype to roughly 75-95% of proliferating CD4+ or CD8+ clones.

V is TRBV5-4 and J is TRBJ1-1; 7 bases map to TRBD1. Input material: Tregs sorted from blood. The TCR originated in a human donor in good health. The CDR3 region is CASSQNRDSMNTEAFF. In nucleotides, the CDR3 is TGTGCCAGCAGCCAAAATCGGGACAGTATGAACACTGAAGCTTTCTTT.